One and the same sample provided the 12 T cell receptor beta chains below, sequenced in a study of blood T cell repertoires in COVID-19. Method: immunoSEQ multiplex PCR; TCRdb's copy keeps in-frame clones and lacks some. The sample carries just over 70,000 clones, over 70% recorded once. The sample taken for sequencing was peripheral blood. The origin of the receptors is a woman between 70 and 85 years old with acute or convalescent COVID-19.

The gene calls are TRBV7-8 and TRBJ2-1; TRBD1 matches at 10 bases. The germline gives CDR1 SGHVS, CDR2 FQNEAQ. CDR3 length: 15 amino acids. The ends lost 5 bases at V and 4 bases at J; junction bases unmatched: 5. CDR3 residues: CASSLPGQGYNEQFF. In DNA form, the CDR3 reads TGTGCCAGCAGCCTTCCGGGACAGGGGTACAATGAGCAGTTCTTC.

The J gene is TRBJ1-5, the V gene TRBV6-1; TRBD1 might be the D (6 bases). This CDR3 region has 15 residues. V lost 0 bases and J 0 bases, leaving 6 bases between the germline ends. The germline CDR1 and CDR2 sequences are MNHNS and SASEGT. CDR3 nucleotides: TGTGCCAGCAGTGAAGCGGGACATAGCAATCAGCCCCAGCATTTT. Its translation is CASSEAGHSNQPQHF.

The chain is built from TRBV5-6 and TRBJ1-1; D is unclear. The CDR3 has 15 residues. Germline CDR1 and CDR2: SGHDT and YYEEEE. Trimming pared 1 base from V and 2 bases from J, leaving 12 bases between. CDR3 sequence: CASSLMSGLNTEAFF. For the CDR3, the DNA is TGTGCCAGCAGCTTGATGTCAGGTCTTAACACTGAAGCTTTCTTT.

V usage is TRBV2 and J usage is TRBJ1-5; no definite D call. V was trimmed by 2 bases and J by 6 bases, leaving 17 bases between them. The CDR3 totals 16 residues. Per germline, CDR1 SNHLY and CDR2 FYNNEI. The CDR3 protein is CASSEFVVGGSQPQHF. The CDR3 DNA reads TGTGCCAGCAGTGAATTTGTAGTCGGCGGTAGTCAGCCCCAGCATTTT.

The chain links TRBV29-1 to TRBJ1-5; 7 nucleotides align to TRBD1. CDR1 is SQVTM, CDR2 ANQGSEA, per germline. The CDR3 runs to 13 residues. V shed 4 bases and J 6 bases; nucleotides not matched to a gene: 6. The CDR3 sequence: CSVGRGPAQPQHF. CDR3 DNA sequence: TGCAGCGTTGGGAGGGGGCCGGCTCAGCCCCAGCATTTT.

The chain uses TRBV6-5 and TRBJ1-1; D perhaps matches TRBD1 (5 bases). V was pared by 2 bases and J by 0 bases, with 13 bases between. This CDR3 has 16 amino acids. Germline CDR1 is MNHEY and CDR2 is SVGAGI. CDR3 sequence: CASSYGRDLMNTEAFF. The CDR3 DNA reads TGTGCCAGCAGTTACGGCAGGGATCTCATGAACACTGAAGCTTTCTTT.

CDR3 coding DNA: TGTGCCAGCAGTCGAGGGCCCCACGAGCAGTACTTC. Encoded protein: CASSRGPHEQYF. This sequence joins TRBV6-5 and TRBJ2-7, with D perhaps TRBD2 (5 bases). The germline V gene has CDR1 MNHEY and CDR2 SVGAGI. Between the trimmed V and J ends, which lost 5 bases and 5 bases, there was a span of 10 bases. CDR3 length: 12 residues.

This clone was seen a single time. The chain joins TRBV6-5 to TRBJ2-1; 8 bases map to TRBD1. Germline-derived CDR1 and CDR2 are MNHEY and SVGAGI. V lost 6 bases and J lost 2; bases outside the gene matches: 3. This CDR3 spans 14 amino acids. In nucleotides, the CDR3 is TGTGCCAGCAGGGAGACAGGGGCCTACAATGAGCAGTTCTTC. This encodes CASRETGAYNEQFF.

The CDR3, as DNA: TGCGCCAGCAGCTTGGCCGGGAACCAAGAGACCCAGTACTTC. Translating it yields CASSLAGNQETQYF. J is TRBJ2-5 and V is TRBV5-1, with TRBD2 as a possible D gene (5 bases). The germline CDR1 and CDR2 sequences are SGHRS and YFSETQ. Trimming left V 0 bases short and J 0 bases short, with 6 bases between. The CDR3 sequence is 14 residues long.

The rearrangement uses TRBV6-5 and TRBJ2-1, with TRBD2 identical over 11 bases. V shed 4 bases and J 7 bases; nucleotides not matched to a gene: 6. CDR3 size: 15 residues. The germline V gene encodes CDR1 MNHEY and CDR2 SVGAGI. In DNA, the CDR3 is TGTGCCAGCAGTTCGACTAGCGGGATGGTAAATGAGCAGTTCTTC. This encodes CASSSTSGMVNEQFF.

The V gene is TRBV4-2, the J gene TRBJ2-1, with TRBD2 as a possible D gene (6 bases). Deletions cut 2 bases from V and 9 bases from J, with 20 bases between. CDR3 length: 16 residues. Germline lookup yields CDR1 LGHNA and CDR2 YNFKEQ. The CDR3 coding sequence is TGTGCCAGCAGCCAACCCGAGCGGGCCTTACAAGTTGAGCAGTTCTTC. Protein product: CASSQPERALQVEQFF.

This clone was recorded a few times. The chain links TRBV11-3 to TRBJ2-3; TRBD2 agrees at 11 bases. Germline lookup yields CDR1 SGHNT and CDR2 YENEEA. Trimming removed 5 bases from V and 6 bases from J; junction bases left unmatched: 7. CDR3 length: 15 amino acids. The CDR3 spells CASSLLAGAADTQYF. CDR3 bases: TGTGCCAGCAGCCTACTAGCGGGGGCGGCGGATACGCAGTATTTT.